The entry that follows covers one T cell receptor (beta chain) sequence. These data come from a study of CD8 T cells in Susac syndrome. The RNA input was roughly 0.45 to 1 ug, and it was reverse transcribed with random hexamers. Multiplex immunoSEQ PCR targeted 54 Vbeta and 13 Jbeta TCR beta segments. TCRdb independently ran MiXCR on the immunoSEQ multiplex PCR reads; one entry per CDR3 protein. This sample has about 300,000 distinct CDR3 sequences; approximately 85% occur once, and the top ten carry roughly 0.21%. Germline V lookup: CDR1 SGHNT, CDR2 YYREEE (reference sequence). The CDR3 is 17 residues long. V was cut by 0 bases and J by 0 bases, with 13 bases left in between.

The chain has TRBV5-4 and TRBJ2-1; D gene ambiguous. This sequence was found in a human donor with multiple sclerosis. The sample was CD8+ T cells from PBMCs. The CDR3 here is CASSLDRPWSSYNEQFF. The CDR3 region has the DNA TGTGCCAGCAGCTTGGACAGACCCTGGAGCTCCTACAATGAGCAGTTCTTC.